Listed below are T cell receptor beta chains from one sample, sequenced in a study of blood T cell repertoires in COVID-19. Clones were sequenced by immunoSEQ multiplex PCR, and TCRdb holds only the in-frame ones, with some missing. Of some 400,000 clones listed, nearly 90% were seen once; the top ten hold 6.5% to 8%. The source material was peripheral blood. The receptors originated from a man younger than 35 with active or convalescent COVID-19. CDR3s include the opening cysteine and the closing phenylalanine or tryptophan. A D gene is named only where the DNA matches it firmly. A clone size is listed for some rows: how often the clone was seen (once, few, many), or a class if it is expanded.

v_call: TRBV28
d_call: -
j_call: TRBJ1-1
clone_size: -
cdr3_nt: TGTGCCAGCAGTTTTCCACAGCGGACTGAAGCTTTCTTT
cdr3_aa: CASSFPQRTEAFF

v_call: TRBV5-6
d_call: -
j_call: TRBJ2-3
clone_size: -
cdr3_nt: TGTGCCAGCAGCTTAGGCAGGTTCACAGATACGCAGTATTTT
cdr3_aa: CASSLGRFTDTQYF

v_call: TRBV6-2/TRBV6-3
d_call: -
j_call: TRBJ1-1
clone_size: -
cdr3_nt: TGTGCCAGCAGTTTCAGGGTCACTGAAGCTTTCTTT
cdr3_aa: CASSFRVTEAFF

v_call: TRBV7-2
d_call: -
j_call: TRBJ2-1
clone_size: -
cdr3_nt: TGTGCCAGCAGCTTAGACTGGAGCTCCTACAATGAGCAGTTCTTC
cdr3_aa: CASSLDWSSYNEQFF

v_call: TRBV7-2
d_call: TRBD1
j_call: TRBJ2-6
clone_size: -
cdr3_nt: TGTGCCAGCAGGCCAAGGCGGGACAGGAGTACCTCTGGGGCCAACGTCCTGACTTTC
cdr3_aa: CASRPRRDRSTSGANVLTF

v_call: TRBV6-2/TRBV6-3
d_call: -
j_call: TRBJ2-1
clone_size: -
cdr3_nt: TGTGCCAGCAGCCAGTACAGGGTAAACTCCTACAATGAGCAGTTCTTC
cdr3_aa: CASSQYRVNSYNEQFF

v_call: TRBV27
d_call: TRBD1
j_call: TRBJ1-1
clone_size: -
cdr3_nt: TGTGCCAGCAGTCCATGGGACAGGGGGGTGAACACTGAAGCTTTCTTT
cdr3_aa: CASSPWDRGVNTEAFF

v_call: TRBV27
d_call: TRBD1
j_call: TRBJ1-3
clone_size: -
cdr3_nt: TGTGCCAGTTGGGACAGGGCTGGAAACACCATATATTTT
cdr3_aa: CASWDRAGNTIYF

v_call: TRBV7-6
d_call: -
j_call: TRBJ2-4
clone_size: -
cdr3_nt: TGTGCCAGCAGCTTAGATCCCCCCAGGGGCATCGGCAAAAACATTCAGTACTTC
cdr3_aa: CASSLDPPRGIGKNIQYF

v_call: TRBV7-3
d_call: TRBD1
j_call: TRBJ2-3
clone_size: few
cdr3_nt: TGTGCCAGCAGCTTAATAGGGGGCCGTACAGATACGCAGTATTTT
cdr3_aa: CASSLIGGRTDTQYF

v_call: TRBV15
d_call: TRBD2
j_call: TRBJ2-7
clone_size: few
cdr3_nt: TGTGCCACCAGCAGCGGGAGGAGCTACGAGCAGTACTTC
cdr3_aa: CATSSGRSYEQYF

v_call: TRBV9
d_call: TRBD1
j_call: TRBJ1-2
clone_size: -
cdr3_nt: TGTGCCAGCAGCGGTACAGGGGGCGTGAGTAACTATGGCTACACCTTC
cdr3_aa: CASSGTGGVSNYGYTF

v_call: TRBV12-3/TRBV12-4
d_call: -
j_call: TRBJ1-1
clone_size: -
cdr3_nt: TGTGCCAGCAGTTTAAGGGGGACTGAAGCTTTCTTT
cdr3_aa: CASSLRGTEAFF

v_call: TRBV19
d_call: TRBD2
j_call: TRBJ2-5
clone_size: -
cdr3_nt: TGTGCCAGTAGCGACCCGGGACTAGGAGAGACCCAGTACTTC
cdr3_aa: CASSDPGLGETQYF

v_call: TRBV2
d_call: TRBD1
j_call: TRBJ1-1
clone_size: -
cdr3_nt: TGTGCCAGCAGTGATCCGGACAGGGTAATGGGCGGCACTGAAGCTTTCTTT
cdr3_aa: CASSDPDRVMGGTEAFF

v_call: TRBV28
d_call: TRBD1
j_call: TRBJ1-2
clone_size: -
cdr3_nt: TGTGCCAGCGCCACGACCGGGACAGCTGGCTACACCTTC
cdr3_aa: CASATTGTAGYTF

v_call: TRBV2
d_call: TRBD1
j_call: TRBJ2-7
clone_size: few
cdr3_nt: TGTGCCAGCAGTGAAAGACAGGGGAGCCACGAGCAGTACTTC
cdr3_aa: CASSERQGSHEQYF

v_call: TRBV6-6
d_call: -
j_call: TRBJ1-3
clone_size: -
cdr3_nt: TGTGCCAGCAGTCAGATCGAGACAGCCCGTACTGGAAACACCATATATTTT
cdr3_aa: CASSQIETARTGNTIYF

v_call: TRBV11-2
d_call: TRBD2
j_call: TRBJ2-7
clone_size: -
cdr3_nt: TGTGCCAGCAGCTCAAAAATTAGCGGGGGGGATTACGAGCAGTACTTC
cdr3_aa: CASSSKISGGDYEQYF

v_call: TRBV9
d_call: TRBD2
j_call: TRBJ2-7
clone_size: -
cdr3_nt: TGTGCCAGCGGTAGCGGGAGTTCCTACGAGCAGTACTTC
cdr3_aa: CASGSGSSYEQYF

v_call: TRBV7-2
d_call: TRBD2
j_call: TRBJ2-1
clone_size: -
cdr3_nt: TGTGCCAGCAGGTCTAAGGGACTAGCGGGGGGATACAATGAGCAGTTCTTC
cdr3_aa: CASRSKGLAGGYNEQFF

v_call: TRBV7-3
d_call: TRBD2
j_call: TRBJ2-1
clone_size: -
cdr3_nt: TGTGCCAGCAGCCCCCAGCGAACTAGCGTAATAGACAATGAGCAGTTCTTC
cdr3_aa: CASSPQRTSVIDNEQFF

v_call: TRBV5-6
d_call: TRBD2
j_call: TRBJ2-5
clone_size: -
cdr3_nt: TGTGCCAGCAGCCTATCTACCGGGACTAGCGTCCAAGAGACCCAGTACTTC
cdr3_aa: CASSLSTGTSVQETQYF

v_call: TRBV18
d_call: -
j_call: TRBJ1-1
clone_size: once
cdr3_nt: TGTGCCAGCTCACCTTCCACACCGAGAACTAGGAACACTGAAGCTTTCTTT
cdr3_aa: CASSPSTPRTRNTEAFF

v_call: TRBV15
d_call: -
j_call: TRBJ2-1
clone_size: -
cdr3_nt: TGTGCCACCAGCAGAGATAGAGAGACTCAGTTCTTC
cdr3_aa: CATSRDRETQFF